This section outlines one TCR beta chain sequence together with its context. This sample is drawn from a study of blood T cell repertoires in COVID-19. Study as a whole: Spain, Italy and the United States supplied samples that represented acute and convalescent COVID-19. T cells, B-cell-depleted T cells, or PBMCs supplied cDNA or gDNA.

In the original analysis: Amplification of reference gene primers was used by the study to estimate nucleated cell counts. The repertoire was sequenced with immunoSEQ multiplex PCR; TCRdb's copy has only in-frame clones and lacks some. Clonal size and the V and J genes are those of that table, whereas D and trimming came from the DNA. The sample shows roughly 180,000 clones, 85% to 90% of them seen only once. Germline V gene sequence: CDR1 ENHRY, CDR2 SYGVKD. The V end lost 8 bases, the J end lost 1 base, and 6 bases lay between the germline ends. The CDR3 runs to 12 residues. This sequence was found in a woman aged 60-75 years with acute or convalescent COVID-19. The gene calls are TRBV10-3 and TRBJ1-3, with unresolved D. Sequenced material: peripheral blood. In DNA form, the CDR3 reads TGTGCCATCCCAGGTTCTGGAAACACCATATATTTT. This codes for CAIPGSGNTIYF.